The 15 T cell receptor beta chains below come from one sample, sequenced in a study of cytomegalovirus exposure and HLA in healthy donors. It was with 60 Vbeta and 13 Jbeta primers that the PCR ran. The repertoire was sequenced with immunoSEQ multiplex PCR; TCRdb's copy has only in-frame clones and lacks some. The table records some 200,000 clones, 62% of them present only once. The sequenced material came from PBMCs. The origin of the receptors is a man aged 35 to 55 in good health and CMV-seronegative.

The V gene is TRBV4-1, the J gene TRBJ2-5; D ambiguous. The J call may be in error: the DNA end matches TRBJ2-7 better. The CDR3 spans 15 residues. CDR1 is MGHRA and CDR2 is YSYEKL in the germline V gene. The CDR3 here is CASRLSQAQPYEQYF. The CDR3 DNA follows: TGCGCCAGCAGGCTTTCGCAGGCCCAACCTTACGAGCAGTACTTC.

This chain uses TRBV6-5 with TRBJ2-5; 11 bases fit TRBD2. The J call may be in error: the DNA end matches TRBJ2-7 better. The germline CDR1 and CDR2 sequences are MNHEY and SVGAGI. The CDR3 runs to 14 residues. In nucleotides, the CDR3 is TGTGCCAGCAAACTAGCGGGGGTAAACTACGAGCAGTACTTC. This codes for CASKLAGVNYEQYF.

The chain recombines TRBV30 with TRBJ2-5; TRBD2 might be the D (5 bases). Germline CDR1 reads GTSNPN; CDR2 reads SVGIG (reference sequence). The V end lost 3 bases, the J end lost 13 bases, and 18 bases lay between the germline ends. The CDR3 spans 12 residues. CDR3 sequence: CAWSPHEGFRYF. Written as DNA, the CDR3 is TGTGCCTGGAGCCCCCACGAGGGTTTTCGGTACTTC.

The chain couples TRBV9 to TRBJ1-4, with a tentative D call TRBD1 (5 bases). This CDR3 has 14 residues. In germline, CDR1 is SGDLS, CDR2 YYNGEE. Trimming took 1 base from V and 7 from J, leaving 11 bases between them. The CDR3 DNA follows: TGTGCCAGCAGCGTAACGGGGGGGGTTGAAAAACTGTTTTTT. Translated: CASSVTGGVEKLFF.

CDR3 DNA: TGTGCCAGTAGTATACTAGCGGGGGGCATCGGGGAGCTGTTTTTT. It yields the protein CASSILAGGIGELFF. J is TRBJ2-2 and V is TRBV19, with 11 bases identical to TRBD2. There are 15 residues in the CDR3. Germline CDR1 and CDR2: LNHDA and SQIVND (reference sequence). V lost 2 bases to trimming and J lost 7 bases; unmatched junction nucleotides: 3.

The gene calls are TRBV5-6 and TRBJ2-5; D possibly corresponds to TRBD1 (5 bases). CDR1 is SGHDT and CDR2 is YYEEEE in the germline V gene. V lost 0 bases and J lost 2, with 17 bases in between. The CDR3 contains 17 residues. The CDR3 DNA is TGTGCCAGCAGCTTGGCCACGGCCCTAGGGGAACAAGAGACCCAGTACTTC. This codes for CASSLATALGEQETQYF.

The gene calls are TRBV6-5 and TRBJ1-1; D not certain. With 2 bases removed from V and 1 base from J, the gap between germline ends came to 11 bases. Germline assignment: CDR1 MNHEY and CDR2 SVGAGI. CDR3 length: 15 residues. The DNA of the CDR3 is TGTGCCAGCAGTTACCCCAGAGCGGGGAACACTGAAGCTTTCTTT. Amino acid sequence: CASSYPRAGNTEAFF.

The rearrangement links TRBV9 to TRBJ1-1; D is unresolved. Germline V gives CDR1 SGDLS, CDR2 YYNGEE. Trimming removed 0 bases from V and 0 bases from J, with 6 bases in between. This CDR3 region has 14 residues. CDR3 nucleotide sequence: TGTGCCAGCAGCGTAGGCAACATGAACACTGAAGCTTTCTTT. This codes for CASSVGNMNTEAFF.

The gene calls are TRBV9 and TRBJ1-6; 12 nucleotides line up with TRBD1. The V gene's germline CDR1 is SGDLS and CDR2 YYNGEE. CDR3 length: 17 amino acids. With V trimmed by 0 bases and J by 7 bases, 5 bases remained unmatched. The CDR3 protein is CASSVEGGQGANSPLHF. The CDR3 nucleotides read TGTGCCAGCAGCGTAGAGGGGGGACAGGGGGCAAATTCACCCCTCCACTTT.

The chain employs TRBV5-4 and TRBJ2-2; 8 bases align to TRBD2. The CDR3 is 15 residues long. Germline V gene lookup returns CDR1 SGHNT and CDR2 YYREEE (reference sequence). After removal of 5 bases from V and 6 bases from J, the junction contained 9 bases not matched to a gene. CDR3 DNA sequence: TGTGCCAGCAGGGGAGGAGCGGGAGTTGCCGGGGAGCTGTTTTTT. Encoded protein: CASRGGAGVAGELFF.

This clone was counted only a few times. The CDR3 spells CASQDRENEKLFF. The CDR3 coding sequence is TGTGCCAGCCAGGACAGGGAGAATGAAAAACTGTTTTTT. This chain joins TRBV19 and TRBJ1-4; 8 bases map to TRBD1. V lost 9 bases and J lost 5; bases outside the gene matches: 5. CDR3 size: 13 residues. The V gene's germline CDR1 is LNHDA and CDR2 SQIVND (reference sequence). Full variable domain (rest looked up from reference TRBV19 and TRBJ1-4): DGGITQSPKYLFRKEGQNVTLSCEQNLNHDAMYWYRQDPGQGLRLIYYSQIVNDFQKGDIAEGYSVSREKKESFPLTVTSAQKNPTAFYLCASQDRENEKLFFGSGTQLSVL.

The chain links TRBV18 to TRBJ2-1; 9 positions agree with TRBD1. Germline V gene sequence: CDR1 KGHSH, CDR2 LQKENI. This CDR3 has 14 amino acids. V trimming: 2 bases; J trimming: 7 bases; junction bases outside the gene matches: 3. The CDR3 coding sequence is TGTGCCAGCTCACCAGGGACAGGGATGAATGAGCAGTTCTTC. Its protein is CASSPGTGMNEQFF.

Here the CDR3 DNA reads TGCGCCAGCAGCTTGTTGGGGGGGGACGCCAAAAACATTCAGTACTTC. Translating gives CASSLLGGDAKNIQYF. This chain links TRBV5-1 with TRBJ2-4; the match to TRBD2 covers 7 bases. The J segment lost 1 base and the V segment lost 1 base, leaving 5 bases of the junction unmatched. Germline CDR1 and CDR2: SGHRS and YFSETQ. The CDR3 has 16 amino acids.

This chain connects TRBV5-1 to TRBJ2-7; TRBD2 matches at 9 bases. Unmatched junction bases numbered 6, after V lost 0 bases and J lost 2 bases. The CDR3 consists of 16 residues. Germline V gene data show CDR1 as SGHRS and CDR2 as YFSETQ. The CDR3 sequence is CASSLARTSETYEQYF. The CDR3 DNA sequence: TGCGCCAGCAGCTTGGCGAGGACTAGCGAAACCTACGAGCAGTACTTC.

The J gene is TRBJ1-5, the V gene TRBV14; D perhaps matches TRBD1 (6 bases). Per the germline V gene, CDR1 is SGHDN and CDR2 is FVKESK. V was shortened by 4 bases and J by 3 bases, with 10 bases between the two germline ends. The CDR3 is 14 amino acids. The CDR3 reads CASSLQGTNQPQHF. The DNA of the CDR3 is TGTGCCAGCAGCCTACAGGGTACCAATCAGCCCCAGCATTTT.